A single sample gave rise to the 23 T cell receptor beta chains below, sequenced in a study of blood T cell repertoires in COVID-19. Sequenced by immunoSEQ multiplex PCR; TCRdb stores in-frame clones only, minus some. The sample yields about 270,000 clones, 85% to 90% seen once. Sequenced sample: PBMCs or T cells enriched from blood (not recorded which). These receptors all stem from a woman younger than 45 with acute COVID-19.

This clone was seen a single time. The rearrangement links TRBV2 to TRBJ2-3; D not certain. Germline lookup yields CDR1 SNHLY and CDR2 FYNNEI. The length of the CDR3 is 14 residues. V dropped 1 base and J dropped 4 bases, with 9 bases sitting between them. The CDR3 reads CASSEGEVADTQYF. The DNA for the CDR3 is TGTGCCAGCAGTGAAGGTGAGGTCGCAGATACGCAGTATTTT. Complete variable domain (other parts from reference TRBV2 and TRBJ2-3): EPEVTQTPSHQVTQMGQEVILRCVPISNHLYFYWYRQILGQKVEFLVSFYNNEISEKSEIFDDQFSVERPDGSNFTLKIRSTKLEDSAMYFCASSEGEVADTQYFGPGTRLTVL.

V is TRBV6-5 and J is TRBJ1-4; D call uncertain. From germline, CDR1 is MNHEY and CDR2 SVGAGI. The CDR3 has 16 amino acids. Trimming removed 2 bases from V and 4 bases from J, with 14 bases in between. As DNA, the CDR3 is TGTGCCAGCAGTTACAACGGGGTTTCGGGTAATGAAAAACTGTTTTTT. As protein: CASSYNGVSGNEKLFF.

V is TRBV7-9 and J is TRBJ2-7; 7 bases align to TRBD2. The CDR3 sequence is 13 residues long. The J segment lost 5 bases and the V segment lost 3 bases, leaving 4 bases of the junction unmatched. In germline, CDR1 is SEHNR, CDR2 FQNEAQ (reference sequence). The CDR3 nucleotides are TGTGCCAGCAGCTTTGCGGGAGTAGACGAGCAGTACTTC. This encodes CASSFAGVDEQYF.

The rearrangement links TRBV27 to TRBJ2-1; D might be TRBD2 (7 bases). Germline-derived CDR1 and CDR2 are MNHEY and SMNVEV (reference sequence). CDR3 length equals 15 residues. Trimming removed 8 bases from V and 4 bases from J, with 18 bases in between. CDR3 loop: CASRGGGGLYNEQFF. In DNA form, the CDR3 reads TGTGCCAGCCGAGGGGGGGGAGGACTTTACAATGAGCAGTTCTTC.

This chain uses TRBV3-1 (or the pseudogene TRBV3-2) with TRBJ2-6; 11 bases fit TRBD2. There are 18 residues in the CDR3. The J segment lost 0 bases and the V segment lost 4 bases, leaving 5 bases of the junction unmatched. CDR1 and CDR2 (germline): LGHDT, YNNKEL (reference sequence). The DNA of the CDR3 is TGTGCCAGCAGCCGAGTAGCGGGAGGGCCCTCTGGGGCCAACGTCCTGACTTTC. This gives the protein CASSRVAGGPSGANVLTF.

J is TRBJ2-2 and V is TRBV18; 9 bases are a match to TRBD2. J lost 7 bases, V lost 1 base, and 10 bases had no gene match. Germline V lookup: CDR1 KGHSH, CDR2 LQKENI. This CDR3 spans 17 amino acids. For the CDR3, the DNA is TGTGCCAGCTCACCACGGTTTAGCGGGAGCGCTGTCGGGGAGCTGTTTTTT. Amino acids: CASSPRFSGSAVGELFF.

V is TRBV28 and J is TRBJ2-7, with 10 bases aligning to TRBD1. Germline CDR1 reads MDHEN; CDR2 reads SYDVKM. The CDR3 runs to 13 residues. After removal of 6 bases from V and 3 bases from J, the junction contained 2 bases not matched to a gene. This CDR3 is CASRDRGNYEQYF. DNA of the CDR3: TGTGCCAGCAGGGACAGGGGGAACTACGAGCAGTACTTC.

The chain has TRBV7-2 and TRBJ2-2; tentatively, D is TRBD1 (6 bases). Germline V gene lookup returns CDR1 SGHTA and CDR2 FQGNSA. The CDR3 length is 13 residues. V lost 5 bases and J lost 9, with 13 bases in between. CDR3 protein: CASSIGTRWELFF. As DNA, the CDR3 is TGTGCCAGCAGCATCGGGACAAGATGGGAGCTGTTTTTT. Supplemented by reference TRBV7-2 and TRBJ2-2, the full variable domain reads GAGVSQSPSNKVTEKGKDVELRCDPISGHTALYWYRQSLGQGLEFLIYFQGNSAPDKSGLPSDRFSAERTGGSVSTLTIQRTQQEDSAVYLCASSIGTRWELFFGEGSRLTVL.

This clone was counted once. The chain links TRBV25-1 to TRBJ2-7; weak D call: TRBD2 (5 bases). V was pared by 1 base and J by 2 bases, with 15 bases between. Germline values: CDR1 MGHDK, CDR2 SYGVNS. The CDR3 runs 16 residues. CDR3 bases: TGTGCCAGCAGTGAATCGTCCCTAGCTGCAACCTACGAGCAGTACTTC. Protein product: CASSESSLAATYEQYF.

The chain has TRBV11-3 and TRBJ2-1; D possibly corresponds to TRBD1 (6 bases). The CDR3 is made up of 12 amino acids. Germline V gene data show CDR1 as SGHNT and CDR2 as YENEEA. V was trimmed by 8 bases and J by 6 bases, leaving 11 bases between them. Here the CDR3 reads CASRGQINEQFF. The DNA for the CDR3 is TGTGCCAGCCGAGGACAGATCAATGAGCAGTTCTTC.

The CDR3 here is CASSLDDTGHYEQYF. In DNA, the CDR3 is TGTGCCAGCAGCTTGGACGACACAGGGCACTACGAGCAGTACTTC. The J gene is TRBJ2-7, the V gene TRBV5-5, with D possibly being TRBD1 (6 bases). Trimming stripped 0 bases from V and 3 bases from J, with 13 bases between. This CDR3 has 15 residues. Germline loops: CDR1 SGHKS, CDR2 YYEKEE (reference sequence).

The chain links TRBV3-1 (or the pseudogene TRBV3-2) to TRBJ2-3; D not resolved. This CDR3 is built from 15 residues. Deletions cut 4 bases from V and 1 base from J, with 12 bases between. CDR1 is LGHDT, CDR2 YNNKEL, per germline (reference sequence). The CDR3 DNA is TGTGCCAGCAGCCCTTTGGCAGAGGGCACAGATACGCAGTATTTT. This translates into CASSPLAEGTDTQYF.

V usage is TRBV27 and J usage is TRBJ2-1, with D perhaps matching TRBD1 (6 bases). This CDR3 is 15 amino acids long. The germline V gene has CDR1 MNHEY and CDR2 SMNVEV (reference sequence). Trimming stripped 4 bases from V and 5 bases from J, with 15 bases between. The CDR3 DNA reads as TGTGCCAGCAGTTCAGGGGCAGGAGATCACAATGAGCAGTTCTTC. Its translation is CASSSGAGDHNEQFF.

V is TRBV7-9 and J is TRBJ2-6, with D unresolved. The CDR3 runs 15 residues. V lost 4 bases, J lost 2 bases, and 9 bases lay in between. Germline V gene lookup returns CDR1 SEHNR and CDR2 FQNEAQ (reference sequence). In DNA, the CDR3 is TGTGCCAGCAGCTCCGTTAATGCTGGGGCCAACGTCCTGACTTTC. This gives the protein CASSSVNAGANVLTF.

The CDR3 is CASSLLQGVPGELFF. CDR3 nucleotide sequence: TGTGCCAGCAGTTTATTACAGGGTGTTCCCGGGGAGCTGTTTTTT. The chain is built from TRBV27 and TRBJ2-2; D may be TRBD1 (6 bases). The germline CDR1 and CDR2 sequences are MNHEY and SMNVEV (reference sequence). The V and J ends lost 1 base and 6 bases respectively, with 12 bases between them. This CDR3 has 15 amino acids.

V usage is TRBV27 and J usage is TRBJ1-6, with 8 bases identical to TRBD1. After removal of 3 bases from V and 7 bases from J, the junction contained 5 bases not matched to a gene. From germline, CDR1 is MNHEY and CDR2 SMNVEV (reference sequence). The CDR3 has 15 residues. The DNA for the CDR3 is TGTGCCAGCAGTTTTCAGGGGGCAGGGAATTCACCCCTCCACTTT. Translated: CASSFQGAGNSPLHF.

The rearrangement uses TRBV14 and TRBJ2-1, with 8 bases matching TRBD2. V was clipped by 4 bases and J by 2 bases; unmatched bases: 4. Germline V gene data show CDR1 as SGHDN and CDR2 as FVKESK. This CDR3 comprises 15 residues. The CDR3 sequence: CASSPSGSPYNEQFF. In nucleotides, the CDR3 is TGTGCCAGCAGCCCCAGCGGGAGCCCCTACAATGAGCAGTTCTTC.

The genes are TRBV3-1 (or the pseudogene TRBV3-2) and TRBJ2-2, with D perhaps TRBD2 (5 bases). Germline V CDR1 and CDR2: LGHDT, YNNKEL (reference sequence). The CDR3 loop spans 14 amino acids. V lost 2 bases and J lost 7, with 11 bases in between. The CDR3 DNA reads TGTGCCAGCAGCCAATCCTTTGGGAGCGGGGAGCTGTTTTTT. Its translation is CASSQSFGSGELFF.

The chain uses TRBV12-3 or TRBV12-4 and TRBJ1-4; the D is unclear. V was shortened by 3 bases and J by 8 bases, with 7 bases between the two germline ends. The CDR3 spans 12 residues. The CDR3 region is CASSFSREKLFF. The CDR3 nucleotides are TGTGCCAGCAGTTTCTCGCGGGAAAAACTGTTTTTT.

This rearrangement joins TRBV11-3 to TRBJ2-1; 10 nucleotides line up with TRBD2. The junction had 13 bases not matched to a gene; V was cut back by 4 bases and J by 7 bases. This CDR3 is built from 17 residues. Per the germline V gene, CDR1 is SGHNT and CDR2 is YENEEA. This chain's CDR3 is CASSSTQMTSGPNEQFF. The CDR3 nucleotides are TGTGCCAGCAGCTCAACCCAAATGACTAGCGGGCCGAATGAGCAGTTCTTC.

CDR3 residues: CSVKGGANEKLFF. CDR3 in DNA: TGCAGCGTAAAAGGGGGGGCTAATGAAAAACTGTTTTTT. V gene TRBV29-1 combines with J gene TRBJ1-4; a weak D match, TRBD1 (6 bases). The CDR3 runs to 13 residues. Deletions cut 6 bases from V and 3 bases from J, with 11 bases between. In germline, CDR1 is SQVTM, CDR2 ANQGSEA.

This CDR3 is CASRARGSSYNEQFF. CDR3 DNA: TGTGCCAGCAGGGCCCGTGGGAGCTCCTACAATGAGCAGTTCTTC. The gene calls are TRBV5-4 and TRBJ2-1, with TRBD2 as a possible D gene (5 bases). The V gene's germline CDR1 is SGHNT and CDR2 YYREEE (reference sequence). The CDR3 sequence is 15 residues long. The ends were cut back, 5 bases at V and 0 bases at J, with 12 bases in the middle.

The J gene is TRBJ2-7, the V gene TRBV19; perhaps TRBD2 as D (6 bases). Germline CDR1 is LNHDA and CDR2 is SQIVND (reference sequence). V was trimmed by 4 bases and J by 1 base, leaving 11 bases between them. The CDR3 contains 14 residues. The CDR3 loop is CASSSGRGSYEQYF. The CDR3 coding sequence is TGTGCCAGTAGTAGCGGACGGGGGTCCTACGAGCAGTACTTC.